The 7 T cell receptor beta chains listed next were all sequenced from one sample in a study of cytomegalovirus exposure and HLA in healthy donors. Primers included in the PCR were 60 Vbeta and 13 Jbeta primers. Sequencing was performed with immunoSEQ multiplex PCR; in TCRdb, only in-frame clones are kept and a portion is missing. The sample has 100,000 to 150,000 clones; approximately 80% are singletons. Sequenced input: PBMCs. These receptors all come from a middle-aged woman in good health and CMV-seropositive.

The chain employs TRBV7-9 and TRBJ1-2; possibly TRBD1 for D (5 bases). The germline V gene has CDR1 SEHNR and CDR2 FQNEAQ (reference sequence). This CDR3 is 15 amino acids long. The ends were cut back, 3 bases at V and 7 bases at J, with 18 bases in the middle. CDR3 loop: CASSFSSSGFGGYTF. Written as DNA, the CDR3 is TGTGCCAGCAGCTTTAGCTCGTCAGGGTTTGGTGGCTACACCTTC.

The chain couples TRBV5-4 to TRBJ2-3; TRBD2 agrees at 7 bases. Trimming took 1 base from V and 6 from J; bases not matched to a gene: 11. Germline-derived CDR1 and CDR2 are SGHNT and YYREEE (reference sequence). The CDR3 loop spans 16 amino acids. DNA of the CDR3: TGTGCCAGCAGCTTGATCGGGGGGTCGGGCAAGGATACGCAGTATTTT. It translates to CASSLIGGSGKDTQYF.

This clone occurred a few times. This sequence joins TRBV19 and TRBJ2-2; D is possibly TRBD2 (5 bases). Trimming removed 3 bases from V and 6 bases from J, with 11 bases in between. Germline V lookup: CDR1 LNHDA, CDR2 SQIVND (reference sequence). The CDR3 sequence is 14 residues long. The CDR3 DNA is TGTGCCAGTAGTATTGGTCTAGCCTCCGGGGAGCTGTTTTTT. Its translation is CASSIGLASGELFF.

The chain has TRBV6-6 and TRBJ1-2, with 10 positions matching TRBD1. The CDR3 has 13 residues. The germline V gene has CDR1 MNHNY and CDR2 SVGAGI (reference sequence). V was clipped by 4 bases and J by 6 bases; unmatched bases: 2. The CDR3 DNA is TGTGCCAGCAGTTTTGGACAGGGGGATGGCTACACCTTC. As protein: CASSFGQGDGYTF.

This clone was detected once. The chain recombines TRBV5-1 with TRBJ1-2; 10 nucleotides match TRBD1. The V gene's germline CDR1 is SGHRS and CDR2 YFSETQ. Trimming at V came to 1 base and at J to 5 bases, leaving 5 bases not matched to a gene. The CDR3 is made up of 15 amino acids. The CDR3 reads CASSLSGQGPYGYTF. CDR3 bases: TGCGCCAGCAGCTTGTCGGGACAGGGGCCTTATGGCTACACCTTC.

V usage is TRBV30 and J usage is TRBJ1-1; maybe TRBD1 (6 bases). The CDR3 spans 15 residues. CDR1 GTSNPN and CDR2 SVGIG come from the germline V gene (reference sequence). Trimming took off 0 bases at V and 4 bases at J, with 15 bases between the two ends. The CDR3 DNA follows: TGTGCCTGGAGTGTACCGGGGGGGCGGGCCACTGAAGCTTTCTTT. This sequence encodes CAWSVPGGRATEAFF.

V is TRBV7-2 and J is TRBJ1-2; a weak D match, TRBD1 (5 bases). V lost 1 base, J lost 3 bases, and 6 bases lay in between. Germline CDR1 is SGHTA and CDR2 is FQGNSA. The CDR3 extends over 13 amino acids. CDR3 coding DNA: TGTGCCAGCAGCTTAGGACAGCACTATGGCTACACCTTC. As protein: CASSLGQHYGYTF.